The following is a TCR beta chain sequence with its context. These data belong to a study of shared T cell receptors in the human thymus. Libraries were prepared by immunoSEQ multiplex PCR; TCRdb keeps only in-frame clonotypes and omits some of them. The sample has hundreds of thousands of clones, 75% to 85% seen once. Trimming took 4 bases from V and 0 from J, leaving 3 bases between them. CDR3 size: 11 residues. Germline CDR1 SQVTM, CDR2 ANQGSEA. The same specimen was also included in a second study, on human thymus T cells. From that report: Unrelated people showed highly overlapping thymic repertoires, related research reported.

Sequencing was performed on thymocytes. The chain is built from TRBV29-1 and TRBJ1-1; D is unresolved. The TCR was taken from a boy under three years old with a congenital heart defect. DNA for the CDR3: TGCAGCGTTGTAATGAACACTGAAGCTTTCTTT. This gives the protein CSVVMNTEAFF. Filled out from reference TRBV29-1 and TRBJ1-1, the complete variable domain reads SAVISQKPSRDICQRGTSLTIQCQVDSQVTMMFWYRQQPGQSLTLIATANQGSEATYESGFVIDKFPISRPNLTFSTLTVSNMSPEDSSIYLCSVVMNTEAFFGQGTRLTVV.